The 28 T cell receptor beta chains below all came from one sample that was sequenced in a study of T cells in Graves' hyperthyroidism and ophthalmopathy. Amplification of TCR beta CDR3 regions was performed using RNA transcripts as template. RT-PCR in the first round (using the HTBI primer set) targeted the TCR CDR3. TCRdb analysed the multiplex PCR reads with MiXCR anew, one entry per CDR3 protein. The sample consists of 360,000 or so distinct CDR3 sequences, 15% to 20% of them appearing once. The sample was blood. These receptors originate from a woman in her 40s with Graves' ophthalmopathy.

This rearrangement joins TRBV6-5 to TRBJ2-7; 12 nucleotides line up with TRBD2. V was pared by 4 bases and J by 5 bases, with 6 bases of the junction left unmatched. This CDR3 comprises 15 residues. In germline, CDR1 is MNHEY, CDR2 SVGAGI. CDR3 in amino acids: CASSSTSGSFHEQYF. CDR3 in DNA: TGTGCCAGCAGTTCGACTAGCGGGAGTTTCCACGAGCAGTACTTC.

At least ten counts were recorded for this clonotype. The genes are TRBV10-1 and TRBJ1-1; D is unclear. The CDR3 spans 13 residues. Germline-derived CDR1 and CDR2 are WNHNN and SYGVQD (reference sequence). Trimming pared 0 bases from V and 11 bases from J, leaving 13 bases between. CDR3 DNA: TGCGCCAGCAGTGAGTCGCGGACGGCTCACGCTTTCTTT. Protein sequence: CASSESRTAHAFF.

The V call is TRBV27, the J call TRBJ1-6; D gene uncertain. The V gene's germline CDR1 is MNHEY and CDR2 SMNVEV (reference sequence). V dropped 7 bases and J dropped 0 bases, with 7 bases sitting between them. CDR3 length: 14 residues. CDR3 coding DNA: TGTGCCAGCAAAGTGGCCTCCTATAATTCACCCCTCCACTTT. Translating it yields CASKVASYNSPLHF.

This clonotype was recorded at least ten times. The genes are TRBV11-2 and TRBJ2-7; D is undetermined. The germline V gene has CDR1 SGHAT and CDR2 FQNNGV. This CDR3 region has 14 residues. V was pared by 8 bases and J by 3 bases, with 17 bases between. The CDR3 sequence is CASRPFGVVYEQYF. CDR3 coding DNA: TGTGCCAGCCGCCCTTTCGGAGTAGTCTACGAGCAGTACTTC.

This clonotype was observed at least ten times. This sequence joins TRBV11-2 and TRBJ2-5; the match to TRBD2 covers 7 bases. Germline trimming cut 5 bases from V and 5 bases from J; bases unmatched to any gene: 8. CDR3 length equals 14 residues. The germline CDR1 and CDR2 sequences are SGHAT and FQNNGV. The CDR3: CASSPTGGRETQYF. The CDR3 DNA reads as TGTGCCAGCAGCCCCACGGGAGGAAGGGAGACCCAGTACTTC.

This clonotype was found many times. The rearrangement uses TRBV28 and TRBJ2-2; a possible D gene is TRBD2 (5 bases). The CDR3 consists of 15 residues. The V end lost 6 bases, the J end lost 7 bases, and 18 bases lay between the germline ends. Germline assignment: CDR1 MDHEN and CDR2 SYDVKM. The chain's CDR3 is CASSPPGVKGGELFF. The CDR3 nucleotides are TGTGCCAGCAGCCCCCCCGGGGTCAAGGGCGGGGAGCTGTTTTTT.

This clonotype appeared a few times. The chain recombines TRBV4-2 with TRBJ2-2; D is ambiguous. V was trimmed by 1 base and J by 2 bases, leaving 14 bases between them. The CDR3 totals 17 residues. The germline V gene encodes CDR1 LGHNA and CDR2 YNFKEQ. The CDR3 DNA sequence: TGTGCCAGCAGCCAAGGATTTGGCAGGAGTAACACCGGGGAGCTGTTTTTT. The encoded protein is CASSQGFGRSNTGELFF.

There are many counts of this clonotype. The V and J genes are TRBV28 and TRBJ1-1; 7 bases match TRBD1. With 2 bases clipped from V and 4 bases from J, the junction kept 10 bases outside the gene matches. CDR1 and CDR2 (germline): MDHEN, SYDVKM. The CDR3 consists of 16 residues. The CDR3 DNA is TGTGCCAGCAGTTTAGCAGGGACAGAATTACCCACTGAAGCTTTCTTT. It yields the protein CASSLAGTELPTEAFF.

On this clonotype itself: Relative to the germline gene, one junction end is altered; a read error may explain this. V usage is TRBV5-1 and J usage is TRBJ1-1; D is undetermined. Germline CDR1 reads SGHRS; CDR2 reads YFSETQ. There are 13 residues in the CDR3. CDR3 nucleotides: TGCGCCAGCAGCATCGGAGAGAACACTGAAGCTTCCTTT. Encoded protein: CASSIGENTEASF. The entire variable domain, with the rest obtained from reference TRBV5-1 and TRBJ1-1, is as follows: KAGVTQTPRYLIKTRGQQVTLSCSPISGHRSVSWYQQTPGQGLQFLFEYFSETQRNKGNFPGRFSGRQFSNSRSEMNVSTLELGDSALYLCASSIGENTEASFGQGTRLTVV.

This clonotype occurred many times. The CDR3 DNA reads as TGTGCCAGCAGCCCCGGACCGGGGCGGATCTCCTACGAGCAGTACTTC. Translating it yields CASSPGPGRISYEQYF. This rearrangement joins TRBV11-2 to TRBJ2-7; D assignment may be TRBD1 or TRBD2 (5 bases each). CDR1 is SGHAT, CDR2 FQNNGV, per germline. The V end lost 5 bases, the J end lost 0 bases, and 17 bases lay between the germline ends. The CDR3 contains 16 residues.

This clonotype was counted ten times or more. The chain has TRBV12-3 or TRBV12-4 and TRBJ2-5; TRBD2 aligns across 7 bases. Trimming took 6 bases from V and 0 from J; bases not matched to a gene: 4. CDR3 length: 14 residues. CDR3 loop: CASSHGLDQETQYF. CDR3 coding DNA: TGTGCCAGCAGCCATGGACTAGACCAAGAGACCCAGTACTTC.

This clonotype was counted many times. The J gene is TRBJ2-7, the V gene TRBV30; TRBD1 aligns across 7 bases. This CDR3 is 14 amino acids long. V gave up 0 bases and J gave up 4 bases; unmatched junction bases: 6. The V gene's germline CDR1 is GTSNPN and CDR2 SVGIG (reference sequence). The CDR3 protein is CAWSVKGGRYEQYF. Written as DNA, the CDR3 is TGTGCCTGGAGTGTAAAAGGGGGCAGGTACGAGCAGTACTTC. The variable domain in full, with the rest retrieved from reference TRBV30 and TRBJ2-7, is SQTIHQWPATLVQPVGSPLSLECTVEGTSNPNLYWYRQAAGRGLQLLFYSVGIGQISSEVPQNLSASRPQDRQFILSSKKLLLSDSGFYLCAWSVKGGRYEQYFGPGTRLTVT.

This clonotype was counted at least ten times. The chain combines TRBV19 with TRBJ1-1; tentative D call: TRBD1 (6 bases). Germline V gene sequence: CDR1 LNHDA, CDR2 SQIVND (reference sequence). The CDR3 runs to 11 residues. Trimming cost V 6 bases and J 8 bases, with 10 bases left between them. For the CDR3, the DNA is TGTGCCAGTAGACTTGGGACAGAAGCTTTCTTT. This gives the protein CASRLGTEAFF.

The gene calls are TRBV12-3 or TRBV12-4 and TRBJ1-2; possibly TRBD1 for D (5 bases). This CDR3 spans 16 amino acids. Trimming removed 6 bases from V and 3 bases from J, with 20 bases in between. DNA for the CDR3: TGTGCCAGCAGCCCAGGGTCCGATCGATACCACTATGGCTACACCTTC. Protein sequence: CASSPGSDRYHYGYTF.

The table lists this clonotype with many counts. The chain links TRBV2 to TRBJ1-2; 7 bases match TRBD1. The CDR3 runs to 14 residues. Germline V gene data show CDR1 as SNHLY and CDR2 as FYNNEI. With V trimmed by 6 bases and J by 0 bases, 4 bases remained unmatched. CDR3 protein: CASRETGTNYGYTF. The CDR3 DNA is TGTGCCAGCAGGGAGACAGGGACTAACTATGGCTACACCTTC.

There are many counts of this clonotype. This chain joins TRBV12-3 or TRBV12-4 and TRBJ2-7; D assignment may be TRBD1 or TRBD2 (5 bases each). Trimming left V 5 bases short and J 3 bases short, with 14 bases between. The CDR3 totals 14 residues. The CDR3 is CASSAGTQIYEQYF. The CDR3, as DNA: TGTGCCAGCAGTGCCGGGACGCAGATCTACGAGCAGTACTTC.

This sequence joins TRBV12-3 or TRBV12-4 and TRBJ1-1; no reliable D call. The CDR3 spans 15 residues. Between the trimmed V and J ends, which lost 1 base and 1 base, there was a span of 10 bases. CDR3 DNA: TGTGCCAGCAGTTTAGACCACAGTTCGAACACTGAAGCTTTCTTT. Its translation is CASSLDHSSNTEAFF.

The DNA for the CDR3 is TGTGCCAGCCAGGGCACTGGGGCCAACGTCCTGACTTTC. It specifies CASQGTGANVLTF. V usage is TRBV11-2 and J usage is TRBJ2-6, with D possibly matching TRBD1 (5 bases). This CDR3 comprises 13 residues. Germline V CDR1 and CDR2: SGHAT, FQNNGV. V lost 8 bases and J 2 bases, leaving 7 bases between the germline ends.

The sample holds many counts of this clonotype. The DNA of the CDR3 is TGTGCCAGCAGCCCCGGGACTAGCCAAGAGACCCAGTACTTC. The encoded protein is CASSPGTSQETQYF. V usage is TRBV12-3 or TRBV12-4 and J usage is TRBJ2-5; 8 bases align to TRBD2. V gave up 6 bases and J gave up 1 base; unmatched junction bases: 4. The CDR3 contains 14 residues.

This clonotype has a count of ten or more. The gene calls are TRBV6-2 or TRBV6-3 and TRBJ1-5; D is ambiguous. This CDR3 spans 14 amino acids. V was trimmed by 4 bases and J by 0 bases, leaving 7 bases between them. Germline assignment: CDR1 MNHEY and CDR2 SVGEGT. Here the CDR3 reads CASSSRISNQPQHF. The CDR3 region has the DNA TGTGCCAGCAGTTCAAGGATTAGCAATCAGCCCCAGCATTTT.

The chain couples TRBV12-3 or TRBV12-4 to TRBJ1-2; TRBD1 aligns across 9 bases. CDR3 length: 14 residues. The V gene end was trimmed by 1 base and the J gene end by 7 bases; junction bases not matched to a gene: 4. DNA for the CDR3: TGTGCCAGCAGTTTAGGACAGGGGGTGCGTGGCTACACCTTC. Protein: CASSLGQGVRGYTF.

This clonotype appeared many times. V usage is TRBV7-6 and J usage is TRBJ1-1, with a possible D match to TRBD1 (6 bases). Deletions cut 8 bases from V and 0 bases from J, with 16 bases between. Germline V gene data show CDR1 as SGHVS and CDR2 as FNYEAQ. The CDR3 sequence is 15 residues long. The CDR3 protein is CASVSGAGMNTEAFF. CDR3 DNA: TGTGCCAGCGTTTCAGGGGCGGGAATGAACACTGAAGCTTTCTTT.

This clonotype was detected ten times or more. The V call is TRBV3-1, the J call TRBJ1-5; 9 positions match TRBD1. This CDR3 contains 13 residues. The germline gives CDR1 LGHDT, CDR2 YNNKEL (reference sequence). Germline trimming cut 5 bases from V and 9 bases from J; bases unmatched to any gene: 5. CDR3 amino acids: CASSDRGGLPQHF. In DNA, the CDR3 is TGTGCCAGCAGCGACAGGGGGGGTCTGCCCCAGCATTTT.

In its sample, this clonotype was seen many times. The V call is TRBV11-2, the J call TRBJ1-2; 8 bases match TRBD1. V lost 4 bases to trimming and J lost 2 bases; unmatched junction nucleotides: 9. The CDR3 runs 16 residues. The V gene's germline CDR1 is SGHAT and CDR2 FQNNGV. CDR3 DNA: TGTGCCAGCAGCTCGGTCAGGGGGCTAGGGAACTATGGCTACACCTTC. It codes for CASSSVRGLGNYGYTF.

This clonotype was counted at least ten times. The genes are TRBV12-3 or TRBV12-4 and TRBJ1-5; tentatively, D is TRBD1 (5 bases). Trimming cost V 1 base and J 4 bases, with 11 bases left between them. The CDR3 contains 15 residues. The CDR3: CASSLGAQGNQPQHF. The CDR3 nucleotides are TGTGCCAGCAGTTTAGGGGCGCAGGGAAATCAGCCCCAGCATTTT.

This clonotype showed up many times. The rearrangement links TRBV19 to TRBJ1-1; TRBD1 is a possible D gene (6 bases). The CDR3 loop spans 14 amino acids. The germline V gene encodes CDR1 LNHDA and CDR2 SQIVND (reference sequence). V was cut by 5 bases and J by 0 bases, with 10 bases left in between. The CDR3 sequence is CASSVTGLNTEAFF. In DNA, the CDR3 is TGTGCCAGTAGTGTCACAGGGTTGAACACTGAAGCTTTCTTT. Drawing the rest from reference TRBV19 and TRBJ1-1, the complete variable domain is DGGITQSPKYLFRKEGQNVTLSCEQNLNHDAMYWYRQDPGQGLRLIYYSQIVNDFQKGDIAEGYSVSREKKESFPLTVTSAQKNPTAFYLCASSVTGLNTEAFFGQGTRLTVV.

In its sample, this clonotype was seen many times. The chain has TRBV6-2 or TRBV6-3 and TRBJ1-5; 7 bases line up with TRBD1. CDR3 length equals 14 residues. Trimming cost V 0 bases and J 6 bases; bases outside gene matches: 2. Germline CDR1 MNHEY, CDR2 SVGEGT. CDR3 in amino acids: CASSYSQGSQPQHF. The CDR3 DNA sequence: TGTGCCAGCAGTTACTCACAGGGGAGTCAGCCCCAGCATTTT.

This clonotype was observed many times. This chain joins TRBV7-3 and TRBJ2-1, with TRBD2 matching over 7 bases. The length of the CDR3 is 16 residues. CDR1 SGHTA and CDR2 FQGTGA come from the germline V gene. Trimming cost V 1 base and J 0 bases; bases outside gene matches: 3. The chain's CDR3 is CASSLMGGSSYNEQFF. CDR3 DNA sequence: TGTGCCAGCAGCTTAATGGGCGGGAGCTCCTACAATGAGCAGTTCTTC.